Each of the 14 T cell receptor beta chains below was sequenced from the same sample in a study of blood T cell repertoires in COVID-19. Repertoires were generated with immunoSEQ multiplex PCR, while TCRdb's copy carries only in-frame clones and drops some. This sample has about 190,000 clones, with 90% found just once. Material: peripheral blood. These receptors were collected from a man aged 45-65 years with acute or convalescent COVID-19.

V and J are TRBV19 and TRBJ1-1, with 8 nucleotides matching TRBD1. Germline trimming cut 10 bases from V and 3 bases from J; bases unmatched to any gene: 13. The CDR3 spans 15 residues. Per the germline V gene, CDR1 is LNHDA and CDR2 is SQIVND (reference sequence). The CDR3 DNA reads as TGTGCCATCTCCAGGGGGCACCTCAGTGACACTGAAGCTTTCTTT. It yields the protein CAISRGHLSDTEAFF.

The V gene is TRBV15, the J gene TRBJ1-5; a weak D match, TRBD1 (6 bases). Germline V gene sequence: CDR1 LNHNV, CDR2 YYDKDF (reference sequence). Deletions cut 10 bases from V and 5 bases from J, with 12 bases between. CDR3 length equals 12 residues. Here the CDR3 DNA reads TGTGCCATCGGGGCAGGGGATCAGCCCCAGCATTTT. This translates into CAIGAGDQPQHF.

The chain recombines TRBV27 with TRBJ2-5; 10 bases map to TRBD2. Per germline, CDR1 MNHEY and CDR2 SMNVEV (reference sequence). The J segment lost 4 bases and the V segment lost 5 bases, leaving 16 bases of the junction unmatched. CDR3 length: 18 residues. Here the CDR3 DNA reads TGTGCCAGCAGTAGTGCGGACTTTCGAGCGGGAGGGGTAGAGACCCAGTACTTC. Amino acids: CASSSADFRAGGVETQYF.

CDR3 nucleotide sequence: TGTGCCAGCAGCCCTACTAGCGGGACCTCCTACAATGAGCAGTTCTTC. Amino acids: CASSPTSGTSYNEQFF. V and J are TRBV4-2 and TRBJ2-1, with 10 bases that match TRBD2. The J segment lost 0 bases and the V segment lost 4 bases, leaving 3 bases of the junction unmatched. This CDR3 contains 16 residues. The germline V gene encodes CDR1 LGHNA and CDR2 YNFKEQ.

This clone was counted between two and nine times. V is TRBV28 and J is TRBJ1-2; tentative D call: TRBD1 (5 bases). The CDR3 length is 13 residues. Germline values: CDR1 MDHEN, CDR2 SYDVKM. V lost 2 bases and J lost 5, with 9 bases in between. The CDR3 region has the DNA TGTGCCAGCAGTTTAGTCCAGGGATATGGCTACACCTTC. This encodes CASSLVQGYGYTF.

In its sample, this clone was seen a few times. This chain connects TRBV28 to TRBJ1-3; maybe TRBD1 (5 bases). Germline V lookup: CDR1 MDHEN, CDR2 SYDVKM. The CDR3 spans 14 residues. Trimming cost V 6 bases and J 0 bases, with 9 bases left between them. The CDR3 bases are TGTGCCAGCAGGCTGCAGGGCTCTGGAAACACCATATATTTT. Its translation is CASRLQGSGNTIYF. The full variable domain, in which reference TRBV28 and TRBJ1-3 provide the parts outside the CDR3, is DVKVTQSSRYLVKRTGEKVFLECVQDMDHENMFWYRQDPGLGLRLIYFSYDVKMKEKGDIPEGYSVSREKKERFSLILESASTNQTSMYLCASRLQGSGNTIYFGEGSWLTVV.

This rearrangement joins TRBV2 to TRBJ1-6, with TRBD1 identical over 10 bases. Losses at the gene ends were 7 bases for V and 7 bases for J; bases not matched to a gene: 4. CDR3 size: 14 residues. CDR1 is SNHLY and CDR2 is FYNNEI in the germline V gene. CDR3 DNA: TGTGCCAGCATGGGGACAGGGGTCAATTCACCCCTCCACTTT. Translating gives CASMGTGVNSPLHF.

The chain combines TRBV12-5 with TRBJ2-2, with 11 bases matching TRBD2. This CDR3 spans 15 amino acids. The junction had 5 bases not matched to a gene; V was cut back by 5 bases and J by 6 bases. Germline V gene data show CDR1 as LGHNT and CDR2 as FRNRAP. CDR3: CASGLGLAGSGELFF. CDR3 sequence (DNA): TGTGCTAGTGGTCTTGGACTAGCGGGCTCCGGGGAGCTGTTTTTT.

Comments on this clone: In the same sample, other DNA sequences code for this CDR3. CDR3 protein: CASSLFGRGSEKLFF. CDR3 sequence (DNA): TGTGCCAGCAGTTTATTCGGGCGGGGGAGTGAAAAACTGTTTTTT. The rearrangement links TRBV28 to TRBJ1-4; tentative D call: TRBD1 (5 bases). This CDR3 comprises 15 residues. The V end was cut by 1 base, the J end by 7 bases, with 13 bases between. Germline V lookup: CDR1 MDHEN, CDR2 SYDVKM.

As concerns this clone: The same CDR3 is also encoded by other DNA sequences in this sample. The chain links TRBV5-1 to TRBJ2-7, with 7 positions matching TRBD2. The CDR3 has 14 amino acids. The germline V gene encodes CDR1 SGHRS and CDR2 YFSETQ. The trim removed 2 bases at V and 2 bases at J, leaving 4 bases unmatched. The CDR3 DNA reads as TGCGCCAGCAGCTTAGCGGGGACTACCTACGAGCAGTACTTC. As protein: CASSLAGTTYEQYF.

The chain links TRBV7-9 to TRBJ2-3, with D tentatively TRBD1 (6 bases). Trimming removed 5 bases at V and 4 bases at J, with 10 bases between. Per germline, CDR1 SEHNR and CDR2 FQNEAQ (reference sequence). This CDR3 contains 13 residues. The CDR3 is CASSTGIPDTQYF. The CDR3 DNA is TGTGCCAGCAGCACAGGGATTCCAGATACGCAGTATTTT.

This sequence joins TRBV28 and TRBJ2-7, with 10 bases lining up with TRBD1. After removal of 3 bases from V and 3 bases from J, the junction contained 2 bases not matched to a gene. The CDR3 covers 14 residues. Germline assignment: CDR1 MDHEN and CDR2 SYDVKM. CDR3 nucleotides: TGTGCCAGCAGTTTGGGGGACAGGGGCTACGAGCAGTACGTC. Its translation is CASSLGDRGYEQYV.

This clone was detected a few times. The gene calls are TRBV27 and TRBJ2-5; TRBD2 matches at 11 bases. CDR1 and CDR2 (germline): MNHEY, SMNVEV (reference sequence). With V trimmed by 9 bases and J by 4 bases, 1 base remained unmatched. This CDR3 has 12 residues. The CDR3 here is CASGTSGETQYF. CDR3 bases: TGTGCCAGTGGGACTAGCGGAGAGACCCAGTACTTC.

The chain carries TRBV23-1 and TRBJ2-7, with TRBD2 as a possible D gene (5 bases). Being an ORF, TRBV23-1 has a function that is uncertain. The ends were cut back, 4 bases at V and 4 bases at J, with 17 bases in the middle. The CDR3 consists of 15 residues. The CDR3, as DNA: TGCGCCAGCAGTCCTAGGACTGCGAAACGGTACGAGCAGTACGTC. It is translated as CASSPRTAKRYEQYV.